The 28 T cell receptor beta chains below were found in one sample sequenced in a study of T cell changes during pregnancy in multiple sclerosis. Data came from immunoSEQ multiplex PCR; TCRdb stores just in-frame clones and leaves some out. The table includes about 33,000 clones, roughly nine tenths detected once. The starting material was CD4+ T cells from peripheral blood mononuclear cells, obtained in the second trimester of pregnancy. Receptor source: a female donor in good health, enrolled as a control in a pregnancy study.

This clone was recorded only once. The V call is TRBV2, the J call TRBJ2-5; D is perhaps TRBD1 (6 bases). CDR1 and CDR2 from the germline V gene are SNHLY and FYNNEI. This CDR3 comprises 15 residues. V lost 6 bases and J lost 11, with 25 bases in between. The CDR3 loop reads CASRGDKGLMEEQYF. In nucleotides, the CDR3 is TGTGCCAGCAGGGGGGACAAGGGGTTGATGGAGGAGCAGTACTTC.

This chain joins TRBV27 and TRBJ1-2; 7 bases are a match to TRBD1. Unmatched junction bases numbered 8, after V lost 0 bases and J lost 4 bases. Germline V gene sequence: CDR1 MNHEY, CDR2 SMNVEV (reference sequence). This CDR3 is built from 16 residues. The CDR3 reads CASSLSGTETFYGYTF. The CDR3 nucleotides read TGTGCCAGCAGTTTATCCGGGACAGAAACTTTCTATGGCTACACCTTC.

The chain couples TRBV29-1 to TRBJ2-3; 11 bases line up with TRBD1. The germline V gene has CDR1 SQVTM and CDR2 ANQGSEA. V was clipped by 6 bases and J by 4 bases; unmatched bases: 3. The CDR3 has 13 amino acids. CDR3 in amino acids: CSVRTGGADTQYF. The CDR3 bases are TGCAGCGTGAGGACAGGGGGCGCAGATACGCAGTATTTT.

V is TRBV12-5 and J is TRBJ2-5; the D gene is possibly TRBD1 (5 bases). The CDR3 covers 12 residues. CDR1 and CDR2 (germline): LGHNT, FRNRAP. The germline V and J ends were trimmed by 1 base and 8 bases, with 8 bases remaining between them. The CDR3 DNA reads as TGTGCTAGTGGTTTGGAACAGGCAACCCAGTACTTC. It yields the protein CASGLEQATQYF.

The gene calls are TRBV6-6 and TRBJ1-1; 7 nucleotides align to TRBD1. The V segment lost 6 bases and the J segment 6 bases; nucleotides outside the gene matches: 16. The germline V gene has CDR1 MNHNY and CDR2 SVGAGI (reference sequence). CDR3 length equals 16 residues. CDR3 sequence: CASSRTSTGLNAEAFF. The CDR3 bases are TGTGCCAGCAGCCGAACGTCGACAGGGCTTAACGCTGAAGCTTTCTTT.

The rearrangement links TRBV18 to TRBJ1-3; 7 bases are a match to TRBD1. The CDR3 spans 13 residues. Germline CDR1 and CDR2: KGHSH and LQKENI. V trimming: 3 bases; J trimming: 8 bases; junction bases outside the gene matches: 4. The CDR3, as DNA: TGTGCCAGCTCACCGTATCAGGGGGACACCATATATTTT. Residues: CASSPYQGDTIYF.

This clone was seen just once. J is TRBJ2-5 and V is TRBV2; 7 bases map to TRBD2. The CDR3 is made up of 15 amino acids. The V gene's germline CDR1 is SNHLY and CDR2 FYNNEI. V was pared by 6 bases and J by 6 bases, with 13 bases of the junction left unmatched. The CDR3 loop reads CASSARREGKKTQYF. CDR3 in DNA: TGTGCCAGCAGCGCCCGGAGGGAGGGAAAAAAGACCCAGTACTTC. Using reference TRBV2 and TRBJ2-5 for the parts outside the CDR3, the full variable domain is EPEVTQTPSHQVTQMGQEVILRCVPISNHLYFYWYRQILGQKVEFLVSFYNNEISEKSEIFDDQFSVERPDGSNFTLKIRSTKLEDSAMYFCASSARREGKKTQYFGPGTRLLVL.

The chain links TRBV7-6 to TRBJ1-5; 7 positions agree with TRBD1. This CDR3 has 14 amino acids. V lost 3 bases, J lost 4 bases, and 3 bases stayed unmatched. In germline, CDR1 is SGHVS, CDR2 FNYEAQ. The CDR3 DNA sequence: TGTGCCAGCAGCTTCGGGACAGATAATCAGCCCCAGCATTTT. This sequence encodes CASSFGTDNQPQHF.

The chain uses TRBV5-4 and TRBJ2-1, with 10 bases identical to TRBD2. CDR1 SGHNT and CDR2 YYREEE come from the germline V gene (reference sequence). Trimming removed 1 base from V and 4 bases from J; junction bases left unmatched: 2. This CDR3 region has 15 residues. The CDR3 loop is CASSLKLAGYNEQFF. The CDR3 nucleotides read TGTGCCAGCAGCTTGAAACTAGCGGGGTACAATGAGCAGTTCTTC.

The CDR3 reads CASSLDALAGGDTQYF. CDR3 nucleotide sequence: TGTGCCAGCAGCTTAGATGCGCTAGCGGGAGGGGATACGCAGTATTTT. V is TRBV7-6 and J is TRBJ2-3; 12 bases are a match to TRBD2. With V trimmed by 1 base and J by 6 bases, 5 bases remained unmatched. Germline assignment: CDR1 SGHVS and CDR2 FNYEAQ. The CDR3 is 16 amino acids.

The chain uses TRBV9 and TRBJ1-6, with 7 bases that match TRBD1. Looked up from germline, CDR1 is SGDLS and CDR2 is YYNGEE. The CDR3 length is 15 residues. V lost 6 bases, J lost 4 bases, and 7 bases stayed unmatched. The CDR3 bases are TGTGCCAGCAACGACAGGGTGGGTTATAATTCACCCCTCCACTTT. Translating gives CASNDRVGYNSPLHF.

The chain uses TRBV7-9 and TRBJ1-2; no definite D call. Looked up from germline, CDR1 is SEHNR and CDR2 is FQNEAQ (reference sequence). Trimming took off 2 bases at V and 4 bases at J, with 14 bases between the two ends. The CDR3 has 15 amino acids. DNA of the CDR3: TGTGCCAGCAGCTTAAGCGGTGGCAGCTCCTATGGCTACACCTTC. Translated: CASSLSGGSSYGYTF.

This rearrangement joins TRBV9 to TRBJ1-4; D is perhaps TRBD1 (6 bases). Germline CDR1 SGDLS, CDR2 YYNGEE. The CDR3 is made up of 14 amino acids. V lost 2 bases and J 7 bases, leaving 12 bases between the germline ends. The CDR3 DNA follows: TGTGCCAGCAGCGTTGGGGGGGCTAGTGAAAAACTGTTTTTT. It is translated as CASSVGGASEKLFF.

This sequence joins TRBV18 and TRBJ1-5; D is perhaps TRBD1 (6 bases). This CDR3 is 15 amino acids long. Per germline, CDR1 KGHSH and CDR2 LQKENI. Trimming removed 2 bases at V and 9 bases at J, with 17 bases between. The CDR3 region is CASSPAGAQVTPQHF. The CDR3 DNA reads as TGTGCCAGCTCACCAGCAGGGGCCCAAGTTACGCCCCAGCATTTT.

The genes are TRBV5-5 and TRBJ2-1; 10 bases line up with TRBD2. V gave up 6 bases and J gave up 6 bases; unmatched junction bases: 3. The CDR3 runs to 13 residues. The germline V gene encodes CDR1 SGHKS and CDR2 YYEKEE (reference sequence). The CDR3 is CASMLAGANEQFF. The CDR3 nucleotides are TGTGCCAGCATGCTAGCGGGAGCCAATGAGCAGTTCTTC.

This clone occurred a few times. This rearrangement joins TRBV5-1 to TRBJ1-1; possibly TRBD1 for D (5 bases). Germline CDR1 SGHRS, CDR2 YFSETQ. This CDR3 comprises 15 residues. V lost 0 bases, J lost 1 base, and 10 bases lay in between. The chain's CDR3 is CASSLAGTGNTEAFF. In nucleotides, the CDR3 is TGCGCCAGCAGCTTGGCTGGAACAGGGAACACTGAAGCTTTCTTT.

The V gene is TRBV5-1, the J gene TRBJ2-2, with D possibly matching TRBD2 (6 bases). This CDR3 region has 15 residues. Germline CDR1 reads SGHRS; CDR2 reads YFSETQ. With 0 bases removed from V and 6 bases from J, the gap between germline ends came to 12 bases. CDR3 amino acids: CASSLDGRGAGELFF. The CDR3 nucleotides are TGCGCCAGCAGCTTGGACGGGAGAGGGGCCGGGGAGCTGTTTTTT.

V and J are TRBV5-5 and TRBJ1-1, with D possibly TRBD1 on 5 matching bases. V was shortened by 6 bases and J by 5 bases, with 26 bases between the two germline ends. The CDR3 has 17 amino acids. CDR1 and CDR2 (germline): SGHKS, YYEKEE (reference sequence). In nucleotides, the CDR3 is TGTGCCAGCACCCCAGGGTCGAGCAGGCCCTCATGGACTGAAGCTTTCTTT. Translating it yields CASTPGSSRPSWTEAFF.

The chain employs TRBV5-4 and TRBJ2-3, with 9 bases lining up with TRBD2. Germline CDR1 reads SGHNT; CDR2 reads YYREEE (reference sequence). This CDR3 is 15 amino acids long. J was trimmed by 2 bases and V by 6 bases; bases with no gene match: 7. CDR3 region: CASTKRGVFTDTQYF. CDR3 nucleotides: TGTGCCAGCACCAAGCGGGGGGTCTTCACAGATACGCAGTATTTT.

The rearrangement joins TRBV10-3 to TRBJ2-3, with 9 positions matching TRBD1. The V gene's germline CDR1 is ENHRY and CDR2 SYGVKD. V lost 4 bases to trimming and J lost 6 bases; unmatched junction nucleotides: 5. The CDR3 loop spans 14 amino acids. The CDR3 loop reads CAISGGQGSDTQYF. Written as DNA, the CDR3 is TGTGCCATCAGTGGGGGACAGGGAAGTGATACGCAGTATTTT.

V is TRBV4-1 and J is TRBJ2-7; TRBD2 agrees at 9 bases. CDR1 and CDR2 from the germline V gene are MGHRA and YSYEKL. The J segment lost 5 bases and the V segment lost 1 base, leaving 9 bases of the junction unmatched. The CDR3 totals 16 residues. The CDR3 DNA reads TGCGCCAGCAGCCAAGGGGTATATAGCGGGAGTAACGAGCAGTACTTC. This gives the protein CASSQGVYSGSNEQYF.

A few counts support this clone. The V gene is TRBV10-3, the J gene TRBJ1-6; 7 positions match TRBD1. Looked up from germline, CDR1 is ENHRY and CDR2 is SYGVKD. The J segment lost 6 bases and the V segment lost 4 bases, leaving 15 bases of the junction unmatched. CDR3 length equals 18 residues. CDR3 residues: CAISGRQGSSPSNSPLHF. CDR3 coding DNA: TGTGCCATCAGTGGAAGACAGGGCAGTTCGCCATCTAATTCACCCCTCCACTTT.

The genes are TRBV7-2 and TRBJ1-1; D gene uncertain. The V end lost 3 bases, the J end lost 0 bases, and 11 bases lay between the germline ends. CDR3 length: 15 amino acids. Germline values: CDR1 SGHTA, CDR2 FQGNSA. The CDR3 here is CASSLRRSMNTEAFF. The CDR3 nucleotides are TGTGCCAGCAGCTTGCGACGGAGTATGAACACTGAAGCTTTCTTT.

This chain joins TRBV7-9 and TRBJ2-3; 8 positions match TRBD2. V lost 4 bases to trimming and J lost 0 bases; unmatched junction nucleotides: 12. Germline values: CDR1 SEHNR, CDR2 FQNEAQ (reference sequence). The CDR3 has 18 amino acids. The CDR3 region is CASSSERGLGSSTDTQYF. The DNA of the CDR3 is TGTGCCAGCAGCTCCGAACGGGGACTAGGGTCTAGCACAGATACGCAGTATTTT.

A single count supports this clone. The rearrangement links TRBV2 to TRBJ2-1, with 7 nucleotides matching TRBD1. Germline values: CDR1 SNHLY, CDR2 FYNNEI. V was pared by 6 bases and J by 5 bases, with 7 bases of the junction left unmatched. The CDR3 length is 14 residues. The CDR3 sequence: CASRYLTGDNEQFF. The CDR3 DNA sequence: TGTGCCAGCAGATATCTCACAGGGGACAATGAGCAGTTCTTC.

This clone has only one observation. The chain has TRBV5-1 and TRBJ2-1, with D possibly matching TRBD2 (5 bases). Trimming left V 1 base short and J 10 bases short, with 9 bases between. The CDR3 runs 12 residues. Germline assignment: CDR1 SGHRS and CDR2 YFSETQ. The CDR3 bases are TGCGCCAGCAGCTTGAGGCCGGGGGAGCAGTTCTTC. Protein: CASSLRPGEQFF.

This rearrangement joins TRBV5-8 to TRBJ2-6; TRBD2 might be the D (6 bases). The germline gives CDR1 SGHTS, CDR2 YDEGEE. The V and J ends lost 4 bases and 0 bases respectively, with 14 bases between them. This CDR3 spans 17 amino acids. DNA of the CDR3: TGTGCCAGCAGCCGCGGGATTATAAGCTCTGGGGCCAACGTCCTGACTTTC. It specifies CASSRGIISSGANVLTF.

The rearrangement joins TRBV29-1 to TRBJ2-5; weak D call: TRBD2 (6 bases). Germline CDR1 SQVTM, CDR2 ANQGSEA. This CDR3 spans 12 amino acids. V was trimmed by 7 bases and J by 5 bases, leaving 14 bases between them. The CDR3 protein is CSAATSVETQYF. In nucleotides, the CDR3 is TGCAGCGCTGCGACTAGTGTTGAGACCCAGTACTTC.